The present T cell receptor beta chain was sequenced within a study of technical replicates of blood from a handful of donors. Trimming shortened V by 5 bases and J by 6 bases, and 9 bases separated the two germline ends. The CDR3 is made up of 12 amino acids. Germline values: CDR1 SGDLS, CDR2 YYNGEE. Clones were sequenced by immunoSEQ multiplex PCR, and TCRdb holds only the in-frame ones, with some missing. In the table there are around 97,000 clones, approximately 94% of which are singletons. The sequenced material came from T cells isolated from PBMCs. This TCR came from a human donor in good health. The gene calls are TRBV9 and TRBJ2-1; possibly TRBD2 for D (5 bases). CDR3 bases: TGTGCCAGCAGAGGAGGTGGCAATGAGCAGTTCTTC. It specifies CASRGGGNEQFF. Looking up the rest from reference TRBV9 and TRBJ2-1 gives the full variable domain: DSGVTQTPKHLITATGQRVTLRCSPRSGDLSVYWYQQSLDQGLQFLIQYYNGEERAKGNILERFSAQQFPDLHSELNLSSLELGDSALYFCASRGGGNEQFFGPGTRLTVL.